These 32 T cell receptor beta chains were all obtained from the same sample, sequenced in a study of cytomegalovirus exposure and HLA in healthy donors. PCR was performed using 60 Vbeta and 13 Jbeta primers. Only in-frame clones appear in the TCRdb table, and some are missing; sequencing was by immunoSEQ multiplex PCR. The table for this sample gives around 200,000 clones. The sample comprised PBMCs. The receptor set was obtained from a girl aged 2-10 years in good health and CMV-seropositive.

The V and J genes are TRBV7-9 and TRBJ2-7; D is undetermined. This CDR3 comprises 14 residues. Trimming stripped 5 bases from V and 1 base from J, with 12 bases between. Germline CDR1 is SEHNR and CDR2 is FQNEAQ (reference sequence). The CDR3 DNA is TGTGCCAGCAGCGCCTCAGGATTATCCTACGAGCAGTACTTC. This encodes CASSASGLSYEQYF.

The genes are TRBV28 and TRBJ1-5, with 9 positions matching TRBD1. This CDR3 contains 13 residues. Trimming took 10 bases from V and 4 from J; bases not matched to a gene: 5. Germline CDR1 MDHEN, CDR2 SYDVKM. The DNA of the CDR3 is TGTGCCATCGCCGGGACAGGGAATCAGCCCCAGCATTTT. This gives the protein CAIAGTGNQPQHF.

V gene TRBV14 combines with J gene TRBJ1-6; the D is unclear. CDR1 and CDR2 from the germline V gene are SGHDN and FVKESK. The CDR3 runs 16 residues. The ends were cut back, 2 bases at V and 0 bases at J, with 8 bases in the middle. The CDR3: CASSQRVSSYNSPLHF. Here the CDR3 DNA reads TGTGCCAGCAGCCAACGAGTTAGCTCCTATAATTCACCCCTCCACTTT.

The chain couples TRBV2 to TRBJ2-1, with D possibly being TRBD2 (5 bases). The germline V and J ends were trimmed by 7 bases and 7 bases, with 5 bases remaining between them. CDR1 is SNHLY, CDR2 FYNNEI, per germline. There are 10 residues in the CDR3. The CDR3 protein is CASTGNEQFF. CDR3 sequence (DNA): TGTGCCAGCACGGGGAATGAGCAGTTCTTC.

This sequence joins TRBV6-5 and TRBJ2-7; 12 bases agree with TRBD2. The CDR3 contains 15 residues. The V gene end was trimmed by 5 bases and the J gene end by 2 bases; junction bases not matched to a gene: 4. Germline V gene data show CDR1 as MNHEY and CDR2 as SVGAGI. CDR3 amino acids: CASSPRLAGAYEQYF. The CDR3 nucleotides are TGTGCCAGCAGTCCTAGACTAGCGGGAGCCTACGAGCAGTACTTC.

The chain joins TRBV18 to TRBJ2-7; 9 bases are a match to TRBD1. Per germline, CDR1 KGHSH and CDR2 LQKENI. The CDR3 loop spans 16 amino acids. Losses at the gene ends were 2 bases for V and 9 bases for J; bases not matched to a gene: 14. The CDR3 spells CASSPKRDRELLGQYF. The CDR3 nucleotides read TGTGCCAGCTCACCAAAACGGGACAGGGAACTTTTGGGGCAGTACTTC.

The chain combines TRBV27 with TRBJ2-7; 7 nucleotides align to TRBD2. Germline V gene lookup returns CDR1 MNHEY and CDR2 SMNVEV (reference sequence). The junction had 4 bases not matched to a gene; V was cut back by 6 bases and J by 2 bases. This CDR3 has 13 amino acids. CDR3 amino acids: CASSPSGTYEQYF. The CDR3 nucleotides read TGTGCCAGCAGCCCCAGCGGGACCTACGAGCAGTACTTC.

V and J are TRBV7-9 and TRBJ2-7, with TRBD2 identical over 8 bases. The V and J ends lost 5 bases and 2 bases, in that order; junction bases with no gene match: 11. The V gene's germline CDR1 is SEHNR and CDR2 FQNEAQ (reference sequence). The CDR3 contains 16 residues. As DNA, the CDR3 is TGTGCCAGCAGCACCCCCTCGCGGGAGGAACCCTACGAGCAGTACTTC. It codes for CASSTPSREEPYEQYF.

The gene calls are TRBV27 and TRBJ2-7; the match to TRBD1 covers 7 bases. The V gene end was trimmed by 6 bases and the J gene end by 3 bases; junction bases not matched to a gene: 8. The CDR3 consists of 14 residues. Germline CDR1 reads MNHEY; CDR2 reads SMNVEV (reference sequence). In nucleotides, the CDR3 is TGTGCCAGCAGCCCGGGACAGCTTTTCTACGAGCAGTACTTC. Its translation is CASSPGQLFYEQYF.

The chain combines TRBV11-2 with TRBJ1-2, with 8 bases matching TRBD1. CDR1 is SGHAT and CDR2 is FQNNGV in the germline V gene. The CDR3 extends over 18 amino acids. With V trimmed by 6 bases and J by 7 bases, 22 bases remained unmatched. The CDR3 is CASRRIQLSRQGRGGYTF. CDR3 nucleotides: TGTGCCAGCAGGCGGATTCAACTATCCCGACAGGGGCGGGGTGGCTACACCTTC.

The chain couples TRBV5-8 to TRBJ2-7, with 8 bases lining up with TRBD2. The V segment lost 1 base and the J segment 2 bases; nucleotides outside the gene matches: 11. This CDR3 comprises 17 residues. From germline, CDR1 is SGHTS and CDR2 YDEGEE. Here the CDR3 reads CASSLFLLAVSPYEQYF. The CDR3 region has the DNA TGTGCCAGCAGCTTGTTTCTACTAGCGGTCTCACCCTACGAGCAGTACTTC.

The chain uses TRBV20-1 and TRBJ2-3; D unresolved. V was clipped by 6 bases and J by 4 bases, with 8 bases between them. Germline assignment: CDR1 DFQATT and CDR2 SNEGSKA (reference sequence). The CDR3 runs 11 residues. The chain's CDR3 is CSANGPDTQYF. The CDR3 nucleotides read TGCAGTGCCAACGGTCCAGATACGCAGTATTTT.

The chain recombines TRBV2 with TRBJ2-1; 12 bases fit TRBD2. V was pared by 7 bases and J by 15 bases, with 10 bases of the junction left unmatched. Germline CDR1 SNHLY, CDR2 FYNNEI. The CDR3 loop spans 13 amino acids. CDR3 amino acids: CASTNLTSGSRFF. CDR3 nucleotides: TGTGCCAGCACTAACCTGACTAGCGGGAGTAGGTTCTTC.

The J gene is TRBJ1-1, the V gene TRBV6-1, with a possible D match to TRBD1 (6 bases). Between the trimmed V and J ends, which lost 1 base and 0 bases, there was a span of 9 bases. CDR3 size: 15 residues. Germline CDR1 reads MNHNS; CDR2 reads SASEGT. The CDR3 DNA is TGTGCCAGCAGTGAAGGGGGGGGGCTGAACACTGAAGCTTTCTTT. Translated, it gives CASSEGGGLNTEAFF.

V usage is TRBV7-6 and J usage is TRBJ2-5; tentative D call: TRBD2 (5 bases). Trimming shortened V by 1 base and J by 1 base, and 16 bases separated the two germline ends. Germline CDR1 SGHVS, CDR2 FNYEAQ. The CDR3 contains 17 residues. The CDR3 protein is CASSLVLRGEGQETQYF. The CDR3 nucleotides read TGTGCCAGCAGCTTAGTTCTTCGGGGAGAGGGCCAAGAGACCCAGTACTTC.

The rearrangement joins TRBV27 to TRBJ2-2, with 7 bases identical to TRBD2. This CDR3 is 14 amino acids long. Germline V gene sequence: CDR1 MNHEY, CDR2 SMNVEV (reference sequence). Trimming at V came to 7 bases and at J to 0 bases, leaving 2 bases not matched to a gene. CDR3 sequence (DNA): TGTGCCAGCAAGGGGAGGGCGAACACCGGGGAGCTGTTTTTT. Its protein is CASKGRANTGELFF.

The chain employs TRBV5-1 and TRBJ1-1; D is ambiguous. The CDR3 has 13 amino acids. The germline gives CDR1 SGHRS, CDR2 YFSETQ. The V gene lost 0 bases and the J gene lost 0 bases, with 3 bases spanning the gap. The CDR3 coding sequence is TGCGCCAGCAGCTTGGTATTGAACACTGAAGCTTTCTTT. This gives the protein CASSLVLNTEAFF.

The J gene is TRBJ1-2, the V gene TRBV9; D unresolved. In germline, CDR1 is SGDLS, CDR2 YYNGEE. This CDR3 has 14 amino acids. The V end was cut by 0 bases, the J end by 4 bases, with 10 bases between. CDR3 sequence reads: CASSVDGGRYGYTF. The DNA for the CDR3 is TGTGCCAGCAGCGTAGATGGAGGGCGCTATGGCTACACCTTC.

This chain's CDR3 is CASSSEVPLAGGRTKKTQYF. In nucleotides, the CDR3 is TGTGCCAGCAGTTCCGAGGTCCCACTAGCGGGAGGGCGAACAAAAAAGACCCAGTACTTC. The chain uses TRBV2 and TRBJ2-5; the match to TRBD2 covers 13 bases. V was clipped by 5 bases and J by 6 bases; unmatched bases: 21. CDR3 length: 20 residues. From germline, CDR1 is SNHLY and CDR2 FYNNEI. The variable domain in full, with the rest retrieved from reference TRBV2 and TRBJ2-5, is EPEVTQTPSHQVTQMGQEVILRCVPISNHLYFYWYRQILGQKVEFLVSFYNNEISEKSEIFDDQFSVERPDGSNFTLKIRSTKLEDSAMYFCASSSEVPLAGGRTKKTQYFGPGTRLLVL.

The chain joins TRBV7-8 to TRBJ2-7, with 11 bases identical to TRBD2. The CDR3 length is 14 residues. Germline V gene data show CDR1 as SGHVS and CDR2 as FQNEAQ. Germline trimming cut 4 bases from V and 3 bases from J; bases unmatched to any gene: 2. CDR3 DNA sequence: TGTGCCAGCAGCTCTACTAGCGGGAGCTACGAGCAGTACTTC. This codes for CASSSTSGSYEQYF.

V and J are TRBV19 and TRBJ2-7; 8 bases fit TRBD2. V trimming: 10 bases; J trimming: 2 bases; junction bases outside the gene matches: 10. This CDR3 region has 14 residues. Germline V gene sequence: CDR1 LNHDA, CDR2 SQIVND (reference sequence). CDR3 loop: CATSSGGDPYEQYF. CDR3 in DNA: TGTGCCACCTCTTCGGGGGGGGACCCCTACGAGCAGTACTTC.

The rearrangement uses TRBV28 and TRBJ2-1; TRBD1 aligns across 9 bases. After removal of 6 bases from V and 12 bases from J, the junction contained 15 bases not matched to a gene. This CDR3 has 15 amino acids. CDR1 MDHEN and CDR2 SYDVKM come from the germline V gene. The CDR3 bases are TGTGCCAGCAGCAATCGAGAACAGGGGGCTTGGGGGCAGTTCTTC. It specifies CASSNREQGAWGQFF.

This CDR3 is CASNYGSPYEQYF. CDR3 coding DNA: TGTGCCAGCAATTACGGGAGTCCCTACGAGCAGTACTTC. The chain employs TRBV11-2 and TRBJ2-7; D possibly corresponds to TRBD2 (6 bases). The CDR3 is 13 amino acids. Germline lookup yields CDR1 SGHAT and CDR2 FQNNGV. V lost 7 bases to trimming and J lost 2 bases, with 12 bases between them.

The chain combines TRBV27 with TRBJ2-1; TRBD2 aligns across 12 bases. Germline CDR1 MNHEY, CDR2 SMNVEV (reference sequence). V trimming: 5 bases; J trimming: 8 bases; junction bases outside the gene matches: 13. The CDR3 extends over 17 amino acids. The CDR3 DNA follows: TGTGCCAGCAGTAGGCTAGCGGGAGGGCCGATGATTTATGAGCAGTTCTTC. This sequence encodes CASSRLAGGPMIYEQFF.

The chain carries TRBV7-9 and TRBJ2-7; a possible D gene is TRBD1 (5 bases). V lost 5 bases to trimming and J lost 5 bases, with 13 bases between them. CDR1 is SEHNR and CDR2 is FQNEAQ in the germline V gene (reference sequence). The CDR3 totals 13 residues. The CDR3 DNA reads TGTGCCAGCAGCAATTGGGGCCGGGACGAGCAGTACTTC. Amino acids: CASSNWGRDEQYF.

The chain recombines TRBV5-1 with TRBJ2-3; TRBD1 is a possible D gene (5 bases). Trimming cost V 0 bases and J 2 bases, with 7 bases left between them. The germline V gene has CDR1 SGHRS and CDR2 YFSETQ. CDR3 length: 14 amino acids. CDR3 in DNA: TGCGCCAGCAGCTTGGGACAGTCCACAGATACGCAGTATTTT. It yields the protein CASSLGQSTDTQYF.

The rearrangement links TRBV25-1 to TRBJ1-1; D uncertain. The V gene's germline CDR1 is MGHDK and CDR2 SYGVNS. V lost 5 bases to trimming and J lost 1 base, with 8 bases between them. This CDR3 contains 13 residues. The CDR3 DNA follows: TGTGCCAGCAGTTCAACAGCGAACACTGAAGCTTTCTTT. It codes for CASSSTANTEAFF.

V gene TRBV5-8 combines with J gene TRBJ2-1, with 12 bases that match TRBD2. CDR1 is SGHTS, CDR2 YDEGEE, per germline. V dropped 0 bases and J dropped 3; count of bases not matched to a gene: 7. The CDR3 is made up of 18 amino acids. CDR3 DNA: TGTGCCAGCAGCTTGGGCTCGGCTAGCGGGAGGGTCTACAATGAGCAGTTCTTC. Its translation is CASSLGSASGRVYNEQFF.

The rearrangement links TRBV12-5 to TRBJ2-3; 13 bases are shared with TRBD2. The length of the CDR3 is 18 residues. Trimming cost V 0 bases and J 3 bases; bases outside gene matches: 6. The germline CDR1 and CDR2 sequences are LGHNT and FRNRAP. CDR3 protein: CASGLVPGLAGMTDTQYF. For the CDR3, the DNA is TGTGCTAGTGGTTTGGTTCCGGGACTAGCGGGAATGACAGATACGCAGTATTTT.

CDR3 sequence: CASSLIGNEQFF. In DNA form, the CDR3 reads TGCGCCAGCAGCTTAATCGGGAATGAGCAGTTCTTC. The chain links TRBV5-1 to TRBJ2-1; D ambiguous. CDR1 and CDR2 from the germline V gene are SGHRS and YFSETQ. This CDR3 has 12 amino acids. Deletions cut 2 bases from V and 7 bases from J, with 7 bases between.

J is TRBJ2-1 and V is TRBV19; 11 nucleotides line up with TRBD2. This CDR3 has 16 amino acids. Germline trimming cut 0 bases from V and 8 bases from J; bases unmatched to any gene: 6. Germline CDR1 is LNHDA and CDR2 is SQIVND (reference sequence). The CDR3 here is CASSIDLAGGLDEQFF. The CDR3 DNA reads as TGTGCCAGTAGTATAGACCTAGCGGGAGGTTTGGATGAGCAGTTCTTC.

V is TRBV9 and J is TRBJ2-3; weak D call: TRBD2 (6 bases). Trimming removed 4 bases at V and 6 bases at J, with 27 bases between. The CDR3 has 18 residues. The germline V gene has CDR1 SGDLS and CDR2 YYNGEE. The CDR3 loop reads CASSPQATSRLRGDTQYF. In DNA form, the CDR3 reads TGTGCCAGCAGCCCCCAAGCCACTAGCCGGTTGAGGGGTGATACGCAGTATTTT.